This entry features one T cell receptor beta chain sequence. Antigen: not known. It was with 60 Vbeta and 13 Jbeta primers that the PCR ran. Profiling relied on immunoSEQ multiplex PCR, and the TCRdb table lists in-frame clones only, not all of them. The table lists a few hundred thousand clones, around nine tenths of them singletons. J gave up 1 base and V 7 bases, and 8 bases lay outside the gene matches. CDR3 length: 15 amino acids. CDR1 and CDR2 from the germline V gene are ENHRY and SYGVKD. This sample is part of a study of cytomegalovirus exposure and HLA in healthy donors. General observations from the study: 150 to 200 TCR beta chains were listed as cytomegalovirus-associated. The availability of immune exposure information extended only to CMV serostatus. Per a prior analysis, the majority of TCR beta V segments were productive roughly 87% or roughly 30% of the time.

This TCR was recovered from a woman aged 18-35 years in good health and CMV-seronegative. The chain couples TRBV10-3 to TRBJ1-2; 8 positions agree with TRBD1. The sample was PBMCs. The CDR3 DNA follows: TGTGCCATCAAAACGGACAGGGCCGATAACTATGGCTACACCTTC. Translating gives CAIKTDRADNYGYTF.